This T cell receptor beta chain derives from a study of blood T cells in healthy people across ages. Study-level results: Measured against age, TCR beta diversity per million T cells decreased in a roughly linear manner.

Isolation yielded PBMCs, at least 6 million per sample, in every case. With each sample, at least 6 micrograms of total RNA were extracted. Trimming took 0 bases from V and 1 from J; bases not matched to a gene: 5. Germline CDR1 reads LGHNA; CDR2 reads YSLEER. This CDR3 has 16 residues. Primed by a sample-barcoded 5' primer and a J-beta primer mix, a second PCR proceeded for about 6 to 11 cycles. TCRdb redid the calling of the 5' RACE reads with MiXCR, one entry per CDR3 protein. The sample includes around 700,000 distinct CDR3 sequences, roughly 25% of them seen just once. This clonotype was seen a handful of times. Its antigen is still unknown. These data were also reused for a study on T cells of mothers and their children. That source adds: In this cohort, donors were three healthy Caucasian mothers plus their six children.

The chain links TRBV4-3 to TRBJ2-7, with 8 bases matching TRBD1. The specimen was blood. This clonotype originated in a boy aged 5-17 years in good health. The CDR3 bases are TGCGCCAGCAGCCAAGACAGGGGGCGTAGATCCTACGAGCAGTACTTC. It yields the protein CASSQDRGRRSYEQYF.